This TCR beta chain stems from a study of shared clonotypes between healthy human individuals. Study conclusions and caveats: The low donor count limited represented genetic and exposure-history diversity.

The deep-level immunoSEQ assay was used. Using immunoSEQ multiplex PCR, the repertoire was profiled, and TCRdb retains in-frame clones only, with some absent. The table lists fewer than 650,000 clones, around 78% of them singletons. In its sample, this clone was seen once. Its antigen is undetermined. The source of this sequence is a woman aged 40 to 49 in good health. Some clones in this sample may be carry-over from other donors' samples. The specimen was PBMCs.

The CDR3 nucleotides read TGTGCCAGCAGCTCCGCTAGACATTTGACCGGGGAGCTGTTTTTT. Its translation: CASSSARHLTGELFF. This rearrangement joins TRBV7-2 to TRBJ2-2; D gene ambiguous. The CDR3 runs to 15 residues. Trimming removed 4 bases at V and 5 bases at J, with 14 bases between. Looked up from germline, CDR1 is SGHTA and CDR2 is FQGNSA.